This TCR beta chain derives from a study of chemoradiotherapy in HPV16-positive cancers. Study observations and caveats: During treatment, candidate HPV-specific clones and E7-related motifs expanded in tumor. HPV-specific T cells were functionally defined from only a couple of HPV16-positive patients.

This CDR3 spans 16 amino acids. Trimming left V 2 bases short and J 6 bases short, with 18 bases between. Per germline, CDR1 MNHEY and CDR2 SVGAGI. TCRdb's copy holds only in-frame clones and misses some; the assay was immunoSEQ multiplex PCR. The sample lists 35,000 to 45,000 clones; 65% to 80% were seen once. Comment on this clone: What it recognizes is unknown.

This sequence was found in a human donor with HPV-associated anogenital cancer. The rearrangement joins TRBV6-5 to TRBJ2-3; perhaps TRBD2 as D (6 bases). Sequences were derived from blood, sampled from a patient who underwent chemoradiotherapy. For the CDR3, the DNA is TGTGCCAGCAGTTACCTCGCTAGCGCGGGTGTTGATACGCAGTATTTT. Amino acid sequence: CASSYLASAGVDTQYF.